This TCR beta chain was sequenced during a study of shared clonotypes between healthy human individuals. This CDR3 contains 15 residues. Per germline, CDR1 SGDLS and CDR2 YYNGEE. Trimming stripped 0 bases from V and 2 bases from J, with 11 bases between. This clone was seen a handful of times. Libraries were prepared by immunoSEQ multiplex PCR; TCRdb keeps only in-frame clonotypes and omits some of them. The sample consists of about 640,000 clones, approximately 75% of them appearing once. The V and J genes are TRBV9 and TRBJ2-5; D not resolved. This receptor was obtained from a woman aged 30 to 39 in good health. The specimen was memory CD4+ T cells sorted from blood. Specified subset: CD45RA-negative fraction. The CDR3 DNA reads TGTGCCAGCAGCGTAGGTCGTACTTCTCAAGAGACCCAGTACTTC. Its translation is CASSVGRTSQETQYF.